These 29 T cell receptor beta chains were sequenced from one sample in a study of identical twins (dated by TCRdb to 2015 to 2016). Library construction relied on 5' RACE. This sample was sequenced with an Illumina HiSeq 2000. TCRdb cleaned the public reads at Q25 with fastp, built clones with MiXCR and kept in-frame beta chains. Entries that share a CDR3 protein sequence are merged under the most common genes and DNA. The sample has about 890,000 distinct CDR3 sequences on record, roughly an eighth of them singletons. Together, the top ten hold around 1.5% of the sample. The same data also contributed to another study, on yellow fever vaccine responses in identical twins.

Material: PBMCs. The receptors shown here come from a woman aged 18-29 years in good health.

This rearrangement joins TRBV5-6 to TRBJ2-3, with 8 bases matching TRBD2. Germline V lookup: CDR1 SGHDT, CDR2 YYEEEE. There are 16 residues in the CDR3. V shed 4 bases and J 2 bases; nucleotides not matched to a gene: 9. The CDR3 nucleotides read TGTGCCAGCAGCAACGGACTAGCCCCGACCACAGATACGCAGTATTTT. Encoded protein: CASSNGLAPTTDTQYF.

This clonotype was detected a few times. The chain couples TRBV5-1 to TRBJ2-3, with 8 bases matching TRBD2. There are 15 residues in the CDR3. V lost 7 bases and J lost 0; bases outside the gene matches: 7. Germline values: CDR1 SGHRS, CDR2 YFSETQ. The CDR3 sequence: CASGRLASSTDTQYF. CDR3 sequence (DNA): TGCGCCAGCGGCCGACTAGCGAGTAGCACAGATACGCAGTATTTT.

The chain carries TRBV6-1 and TRBJ2-7, with D tentatively TRBD1 (7 bases). The CDR3 spans 14 residues. Germline V lookup: CDR1 MNHNS, CDR2 SASEGT. V shed 5 bases and J shed 5 bases, with 16 bases lying between them. This chain's CDR3 is CASSLTGTSDEQYF. As DNA, the CDR3 is TGTGCCAGCAGTCTGACAGGGACTTCGGACGAGCAGTACTTC.

The V gene is TRBV28, the J gene TRBJ1-2; the match to TRBD1 covers 7 bases. The CDR3 length is 15 residues. Germline loops: CDR1 MDHEN, CDR2 SYDVKM. V shed 7 bases, J shed 7 bases, and the junction held 15 bases outside the gene matches. The CDR3 reads CASIDYQGGLSGYTF. CDR3 in DNA: TGTGCCAGCATAGATTATCAGGGGGGGCTTAGTGGCTACACCTTC.

There are many counts of this clonotype. The V call is TRBV12-3 or TRBV12-4, the J call TRBJ2-2; D is undetermined. The CDR3 sequence is 11 residues long. Trimming removed 6 bases at V and 13 bases at J, with 12 bases between. Written as DNA, the CDR3 is TGTGCCAGCAGCCATCCCGAAGGGCTGTTTTTT. Translating it yields CASSHPEGLFF.

The chain employs TRBV12-3 or TRBV12-4 and TRBJ2-2; 7 nucleotides align to TRBD2. The CDR3 runs 14 residues. After removal of 10 bases from V and 3 bases from J, the junction contained 8 bases not matched to a gene. CDR3 sequence reads: CATKSGDHTGELFF. The CDR3 DNA sequence: TGTGCCACTAAAAGCGGGGACCACACCGGGGAGCTGTTTTTT.

This chain uses TRBV10-2 with TRBJ1-2; the D gene is possibly TRBD1 (6 bases). The CDR3 loop spans 13 amino acids. Deletions cut 6 bases from V and 7 bases from J, with 15 bases between. The germline gives CDR1 WSHSY, CDR2 SAAADI. CDR3 protein: CASRKSGGLGYTF. DNA of the CDR3: TGCGCCAGCAGGAAATCTGGGGGGCTTGGCTACACCTTC.

This clonotype was picked up a small number of times. This CDR3 is CASSLTISYEQYF. The CDR3 DNA reads as TGTGCCAGCAGTCTGACAATTTCCTACGAGCAGTACTTC. This sequence joins TRBV6-1 and TRBJ2-7; D gene ambiguous. V was clipped by 5 bases and J by 1 base, with 9 bases between them. CDR1 MNHNS and CDR2 SASEGT come from the germline V gene. There are 13 residues in the CDR3.

V gene TRBV29-1 combines with J gene TRBJ2-5; a possible D gene is TRBD2 (5 bases). Germline V gives CDR1 SQVTM, CDR2 ANQGSEA. The CDR3 covers 11 residues. The V end lost 4 bases, the J end lost 5 bases, and 8 bases lay between the germline ends. The CDR3 DNA sequence: TGCAGCGTTGTGCGGGTTGAGACCCAGTACTTC. Translation gives CSVVRVETQYF.

This clonotype was recorded a few times. The chain uses TRBV20-1 and TRBJ2-3; D uncertain. In germline, CDR1 is DFQATT, CDR2 SNEGSKA (reference sequence). The V gene lost 5 bases and the J gene lost 0 bases, with 15 bases spanning the gap. The CDR3 covers 15 residues. CDR3 region: CSAVTSSTSTDTQYF. Written as DNA, the CDR3 is TGCAGTGCTGTAACATCAAGCACTAGCACAGATACGCAGTATTTT.

This clonotype was seen more than once but under ten times. The gene calls are TRBV10-3 and TRBJ1-2; TRBD1 aligns across 8 bases. This CDR3 has 13 amino acids. The trim removed 3 bases at V and 8 bases at J, leaving 5 bases unmatched. CDR1 and CDR2 from the germline V gene are ENHRY and SYGVKD. CDR3 in amino acids: CAISEAGGAGYTF. The CDR3 DNA is TGTGCCATCAGTGAAGCAGGGGGCGCCGGCTACACCTTC.

The V gene is TRBV13, the J gene TRBJ2-7; D is unresolved. V was pared by 3 bases and J by 3 bases, with 6 bases between. Germline V lookup: CDR1 PRHDT, CDR2 FYEKMQ (reference sequence). CDR3 length: 12 residues. The CDR3 region has the DNA TGTGCCAGCAGCTTTGTCCGCTACGAGCAGTACTTC. Encoded protein: CASSFVRYEQYF. The complete variable domain, with remaining parts taken from reference TRBV13 and TRBJ2-7, reads AAGVIQSPRHLIKEKRETATLKCYPIPRHDTVYWYQQGPGQDPQFLISFYEKMQSDKGSIPDRFSAQQFSDYHSELNMSSLELGDSALYFCASSFVRYEQYFGPGTRLTVT.

The gene calls are TRBV6-5 and TRBJ1-1, with D tentatively TRBD1 (5 bases). The CDR3 is made up of 15 amino acids. With 2 bases removed from V and 1 base from J, the gap between germline ends came to 11 bases. Germline values: CDR1 MNHEY, CDR2 SVGAGI. The CDR3 sequence is CASSYMGRTNTEAFF. In nucleotides, the CDR3 is TGTGCCAGCAGTTACATGGGACGGACGAACACTGAAGCTTTCTTT.

CDR3 sequence reads: CASSLATVRGSSGANVLTF. In nucleotides, the CDR3 is TGCGCCAGCAGCTTGGCAACCGTTCGCGGTTCCTCTGGGGCCAACGTCCTGACTTTC. This chain connects TRBV5-1 to TRBJ2-6; D ambiguous. The germline V and J ends were trimmed by 0 bases and 0 bases, with 16 bases remaining between them. Germline CDR1 reads SGHRS; CDR2 reads YFSETQ. This CDR3 is built from 19 residues.

This clonotype was counted many times. The chain has TRBV20-1 and TRBJ2-3, with TRBD2 matching over 10 bases. The germline V gene encodes CDR1 DFQATT and CDR2 SNEGSKA (reference sequence). After removal of 3 bases from V and 4 bases from J, the junction contained 7 bases not matched to a gene. This CDR3 region has 15 residues. The CDR3 sequence is CSASGLAGESDTQYF. The CDR3 DNA is TGCAGTGCTAGCGGGCTAGCGGGAGAGTCAGATACGCAGTATTTT.

The V and J genes are TRBV6-1 and TRBJ2-6; D uncertain. CDR1 and CDR2 from the germline V gene are MNHNS and SASEGT. The V end lost 0 bases, the J end lost 4 bases, and 7 bases lay between the germline ends. The CDR3 is made up of 15 amino acids. In DNA form, the CDR3 reads TGTGCCAGCAGTGAAGCGTTGGGGGGGGCCAACGTCCTGACTTTC. Protein product: CASSEALGGANVLTF.

The chain links TRBV12-3 or TRBV12-4 to TRBJ2-1, with D possibly TRBD2 on 7 matching bases. The CDR3 consists of 11 residues. Trimming removed 6 bases at V and 9 bases at J, with 9 bases between. DNA of the CDR3: TGTGCCAGCAGAGGGGGGGGTGAGCAGTTCTTC. Protein: CASRGGGEQFF.

V gene TRBV9 combines with J gene TRBJ2-1, with D possibly called TRBD1 or TRBD2 (5 bases each). CDR1 is SGDLS and CDR2 is YYNGEE in the germline V gene. The ends were cut back, 0 bases at V and 8 bases at J, with 18 bases in the middle. There are 16 residues in the CDR3. This chain's CDR3 is CASSVAPRGGGYEQFF. The CDR3 region has the DNA TGTGCCAGCAGCGTAGCTCCAAGGGGTGGAGGATATGAGCAGTTCTTC.

This chain links TRBV6-1 with TRBJ1-2; 12 bases are a match to TRBD1. Trimming cost V 6 bases and J 8 bases; bases outside gene matches: 7. The CDR3 consists of 14 residues. Germline CDR1 reads MNHNS; CDR2 reads SASEGT. This CDR3 reads CASRPRDRGQGYTF. CDR3 DNA: TGTGCCAGCAGACCCCGGGACAGGGGGCAGGGCTACACCTTC.

This chain joins TRBV12-3 or TRBV12-4 and TRBJ2-7; TRBD1 matches 8 bases. The V and J ends lost 5 bases and 5 bases, in that order; junction bases with no gene match: 11. The CDR3 is 15 residues long. CDR3 sequence (DNA): TGTGCCAGCAGTCTCGCCGGGACAGGTATTAACGAGCAGTACTTC. Its protein product is CASSLAGTGINEQYF.

This chain connects TRBV5-8 to TRBJ1-5, with D perhaps TRBD1 (6 bases). The CDR3 spans 15 residues. Germline lookup yields CDR1 SGHTS and CDR2 YDEGEE. Deletions cut 1 base from V and 4 bases from J, with 12 bases between. CDR3 DNA sequence: TGTGCCAGCAGCTTGATGGGGGCAGGGAATCAGCCCCAGCATTTT. Translated, it gives CASSLMGAGNQPQHF.

In its sample, this clonotype was seen a few times. The CDR3 nucleotides read TGTGCCAGCCAAACTAGCAGTAACACCGGGGAGCTGTTTTTT. It encodes CASQTSSNTGELFF. The chain links TRBV3-1 to TRBJ2-2; tentatively, D is TRBD2 (6 bases). The V gene lost 8 bases and the J gene lost 2 bases, with 12 bases spanning the gap. Germline values: CDR1 LGHDT, CDR2 YNNKEL (reference sequence). The CDR3 is made up of 14 amino acids.

A few counts support this clonotype. This rearrangement joins TRBV7-9 to TRBJ1-3; no definite D call. The CDR3 contains 15 residues. CDR1 and CDR2 (germline): SEHNR, FQNEAQ (reference sequence). The V gene lost 3 bases and the J gene lost 0 bases, with 9 bases spanning the gap. CDR3 bases: TGTGCCAGCAGCTTCTCCCATGCCTCTGGAAACACCATATATTTT. Residues: CASSFSHASGNTIYF.

This clonotype was seen a few times. This chain joins TRBV27 and TRBJ2-7, with 7 bases matching TRBD2. Germline V gene sequence: CDR1 MNHEY, CDR2 SMNVEV (reference sequence). V lost 1 base and J lost 0; bases outside the gene matches: 12. The CDR3 covers 18 residues. Written as DNA, the CDR3 is TGTGCCAGCAGTTTATTCCCGAGGGGAGGGTCGGGCTCCTACGAGCAGTACTTC. Amino acids: CASSLFPRGGSGSYEQYF.

The rearrangement joins TRBV7-9 to TRBJ2-5, with a tentative D call TRBD1 (6 bases). Germline V CDR1 and CDR2: SEHNR, FQNEAQ (reference sequence). V lost 6 bases and J 1 base, leaving 15 bases between the germline ends. The CDR3 totals 15 residues. In nucleotides, the CDR3 is TGTGCCAGCAGTCACGGACAGAGCGGCCAAGAGACCCAGTACTTC. It yields the protein CASSHGQSGQETQYF.

The V call is TRBV27, the J call TRBJ2-1; the match to TRBD2 covers 11 bases. This CDR3 comprises 18 residues. Germline CDR1 and CDR2: MNHEY and SMNVEV (reference sequence). J gave up 2 bases and V 2 bases, and 8 bases lay outside the gene matches. CDR3 residues: CASSLTTVSGRAYNEQFF. CDR3 nucleotide sequence: TGTGCCAGCAGTTTAACCACCGTTAGCGGGAGGGCCTACAATGAGCAGTTCTTC.

The chain joins TRBV6-5 to TRBJ2-1, with TRBD2 identical over 7 bases. The CDR3 is 15 residues long. The trim removed 0 bases at V and 5 bases at J, leaving 4 bases unmatched. The germline V gene encodes CDR1 MNHEY and CDR2 SVGAGI. The CDR3 spells CASSYSASGDNEQFF. CDR3 in DNA: TGTGCCAGCAGTTACTCGGCGAGCGGGGACAATGAGCAGTTCTTC.

This clonotype was picked up a small number of times. J is TRBJ2-1 and V is TRBV12-3 or TRBV12-4; the match to TRBD2 covers 7 bases. J lost 8 bases, V lost 6 bases, and 4 bases had no gene match. The CDR3 sequence is 12 residues long. CDR3 coding DNA: TGTGCCAGCAGACTAGCGCGCGATGAGCAGTTCTTC. Translating it yields CASRLARDEQFF.

The chain links TRBV2 to TRBJ2-3; 7 nucleotides line up with TRBD1. This CDR3 is 15 amino acids long. After removal of 8 bases from V and 6 bases from J, the junction contained 14 bases not matched to a gene. Germline values: CDR1 SNHLY, CDR2 FYNNEI. In DNA, the CDR3 is TGTGCCAGCGCAAGGACAGGTGAGGAGGTGGATACGCAGTATTTT. The encoded protein is CASARTGEEVDTQYF.